A single sample is the source of the 13 T cell receptor beta chains below, sequenced in a study of T cells after yellow fever vaccination. TCRdb analysed the 5' RACE reads with MiXCR anew, one entry per CDR3 protein. The table lists about 510,000 distinct CDR3 sequences, around a fifth of them singletons. Sample: PBMCs, taken about 21 days after the first yellow fever vaccination. Receptors originate from a man between 18 and 35 years old who received the YFV17D yellow fever vaccine.

The chain is built from TRBV7-2 and TRBJ2-3; the match to TRBD2 covers 8 bases. CDR1 is SGHTA and CDR2 is FQGNSA in the germline V gene. The CDR3 loop spans 13 amino acids. V lost 3 bases, J lost 6 bases, and 2 bases stayed unmatched. This CDR3 reads CASSLASGDTQYF. CDR3 in DNA: TGTGCCAGCAGCTTGGCTAGCGGGGATACGCAGTATTTT.

This chain links TRBV20-1 with TRBJ1-1; 7 nucleotides agree with TRBD1. CDR1 DFQATT and CDR2 SNEGSKA come from the germline V gene (reference sequence). This CDR3 is 15 amino acids long. After removal of 5 bases from V and 0 bases from J, the junction contained 9 bases not matched to a gene. The CDR3: CSARSGTAMNTEAFF. DNA for the CDR3: TGCAGTGCTCGATCTGGGACAGCGATGAACACTGAAGCTTTCTTT.

This clonotype has just a few counts. V gene TRBV5-1 combines with J gene TRBJ2-1; D possibly corresponds to TRBD1 (5 bases). Trimming took off 4 bases at V and 7 bases at J, with 6 bases between the two ends. Germline lookup yields CDR1 SGHRS and CDR2 YFSETQ. The CDR3 spans 11 residues. CDR3 loop: CASSGQNEQFF. CDR3 nucleotide sequence: TGCGCCAGCAGCGGACAAAATGAGCAGTTCTTC.

The genes are TRBV28 and TRBJ1-4; weak D call: TRBD1 (5 bases). The length of the CDR3 is 14 residues. CDR1 MDHEN and CDR2 SYDVKM come from the germline V gene. Deletions cut 4 bases from V and 7 bases from J, with 13 bases between. The CDR3 DNA reads TGTGCCAGCAGTTCGGGCCCTAGGGGTGAAAAACTGTTTTTT. Protein sequence: CASSSGPRGEKLFF.

This clonotype is a singleton in its sample. This rearrangement joins TRBV7-6 to TRBJ1-1; tentative D call: TRBD1 (5 bases). Trimming took 1 base from V and 5 from J, leaving 23 bases between them. The germline CDR1 and CDR2 sequences are SGHVS and FNYEAQ. The CDR3 sequence is 18 residues long. The CDR3 DNA is TGTGCCAGCAGCTTAGAGGGCATAGCAGGGCGAAGGGGAACTGAAGCTTTCTTT. As protein: CASSLEGIAGRRGTEAFF.

This clonotype was picked up a small number of times. The chain carries TRBV12-3 or TRBV12-4 and TRBJ2-1; D unresolved. V lost 5 bases and J lost 3, with 14 bases in between. CDR3 size: 15 residues. The CDR3: CASSKTVNLYNEQFF. For the CDR3, the DNA is TGTGCCAGCAGTAAGACGGTTAACCTCTACAATGAGCAGTTCTTC.

This clonotype was counted only a few times. The rearrangement uses TRBV4-1 and TRBJ2-5; 7 bases agree with TRBD1. The germline V gene encodes CDR1 MGHRA and CDR2 YSYEKL. The CDR3 runs 15 residues. V was pared by 0 bases and J by 6 bases, with 7 bases of the junction left unmatched. DNA of the CDR3: TGCGCCAGCAGCCAAGACATAAGTAGGGGGCAGACCCAGTACTTC. Its protein is CASSQDISRGQTQYF.

This clonotype was observed a handful of times. The CDR3 is CASSLVWRGSYEQYF. DNA of the CDR3: TGTGCCAGCAGCTTAGTCTGGCGGGGCTCCTACGAGCAGTACTTC. The chain links TRBV7-2 to TRBJ2-7, with D perhaps TRBD2 (6 bases). Germline-derived CDR1 and CDR2 are SGHTA and FQGNSA. Trimming removed 1 base from V and 0 bases from J, with 10 bases in between. This CDR3 is 15 amino acids long.

This chain links TRBV7-9 with TRBJ2-7, with D unclear. CDR1 and CDR2 from the germline V gene are SEHNR and FQNEAQ (reference sequence). CDR3 size: 12 residues. The ends were cut back, 1 base at V and 12 bases at J, with 13 bases in the middle. The CDR3 DNA reads as TGTGCCAGCAGCTTAGGGACCGCCCCGTCGTACTTC. This translates into CASSLGTAPSYF.

V usage is TRBV28 and J usage is TRBJ2-4; a weak D match, TRBD1 (5 bases). The CDR3 extends over 16 amino acids. Looked up from germline, CDR1 is MDHEN and CDR2 is SYDVKM. V lost 2 bases to trimming and J lost 3 bases, with 14 bases between them. DNA for the CDR3: TGTGCCAGCAGTTTAAAATCAGGGATCGGCAAAAACATTCAGTACTTC. It specifies CASSLKSGIGKNIQYF.

This clonotype showed up just a few times. V gene TRBV7-9 combines with J gene TRBJ2-1, with D possibly TRBD2 on 6 matching bases. From germline, CDR1 is SEHNR and CDR2 FQNEAQ (reference sequence). The CDR3 sequence is 14 residues long. Trimming removed 4 bases at V and 8 bases at J, with 15 bases between. The CDR3 bases are TGTGCCAGCAGCTCGGAGGGGAAGAGGGATGAGCAGTTCTTC. Amino acid sequence: CASSSEGKRDEQFF.

This sequence joins TRBV7-9 and TRBJ1-2; 7 positions agree with TRBD1. CDR1 and CDR2 (germline): SEHNR, FQNEAQ (reference sequence). The CDR3 spans 15 residues. Trimming at V came to 6 bases and at J to 7 bases, leaving 14 bases not matched to a gene. In nucleotides, the CDR3 is TGTGCCAGCAGTGAACCGGGACAGCCCGGGGGTGGCTACACCTTC. It translates to CASSEPGQPGGGYTF.

The chain combines TRBV12-3 or TRBV12-4 with TRBJ2-3; 7 bases agree with TRBD2. The CDR3 contains 15 residues. Trimming took 3 bases from V and 7 from J; bases not matched to a gene: 10. Here the CDR3 reads CASSLRGNQVNTQYF. CDR3 sequence (DNA): TGTGCCAGCAGTTTGCGGGGGAACCAGGTGAATACGCAGTATTTT.